Below are 9 T cell receptor beta chains sequenced from a single sample in a study of shared clonotypes between healthy human individuals. Assay: immunoSEQ multiplex PCR; the TCRdb copy retains only in-frame clones and omits some. The data hold over a million clones, with around 97% observed a single time. The source material was naive CD4+ T cells sorted from blood. Subset here: CD45RA+ positively selected. These receptors all stem from a man aged 25 to 40 in good health.

The chain links TRBV9 to TRBJ1-1; TRBD1 matches at 9 bases. The ends lost 2 bases at V and 4 bases at J; junction bases unmatched: 3. CDR3 length: 14 amino acids. Germline CDR1 and CDR2: SGDLS and YYNGEE. DNA for the CDR3: TGTGCCAGCAGCGTGACAGGGGGAGTCACTGAAGCTTTCTTT. This sequence encodes CASSVTGGVTEAFF.

The V and J genes are TRBV6-1 and TRBJ2-7, with 12 bases identical to TRBD2. This CDR3 has 14 residues. V shed 6 bases, J shed 2 bases, and the junction held 2 bases outside the gene matches. The V gene's germline CDR1 is MNHNS and CDR2 SASEGT. As DNA, the CDR3 is TGTGCCAGCAGCTGGACTAGCGGGACCTACGAGCAGTACTTC. Its translation: CASSWTSGTYEQYF.

The J gene is TRBJ2-7, the V gene TRBV11-2; D is unresolved. The CDR3 has 15 amino acids. Germline loops: CDR1 SGHAT, CDR2 FQNNGV. V shed 6 bases and J shed 2 bases, with 17 bases lying between them. The CDR3 sequence: CASRIGPSGPYEQYF. For the CDR3, the DNA is TGTGCCAGCAGAATAGGGCCCTCGGGCCCCTACGAGCAGTACTTC.

The chain couples TRBV5-1 to TRBJ1-2, with a tentative D call TRBD1 (5 bases). Trimming pared 1 base from V and 4 bases from J, leaving 17 bases between. The CDR3 is 16 residues long. Germline CDR1 and CDR2: SGHRS and YFSETQ. CDR3 region: CASSLSLAQGSYGYTF. CDR3 bases: TGCGCCAGCAGCTTGAGCCTGGCGCAGGGATCCTATGGCTACACCTTC.

This clone was observed a single time. This chain joins TRBV6-1 and TRBJ2-1, with 12 nucleotides matching TRBD2. CDR1 and CDR2 (germline): MNHNS, SASEGT. The V and J ends lost 4 bases and 10 bases, in that order; junction bases with no gene match: 14. The CDR3 has 17 residues. The CDR3 region has the DNA TGTGCCAGCAGTGCCAGAAGGTCTAGCGGGAGGGCCGACGAGCAGTTCTTC. Translating gives CASSARRSSGRADEQFF.

V and J are TRBV7-2 and TRBJ2-1; 8 nucleotides agree with TRBD2. The CDR3 runs 16 residues. Germline trimming cut 1 base from V and 9 bases from J; bases unmatched to any gene: 11. Germline V gene data show CDR1 as SGHTA and CDR2 as FQGNSA. CDR3 coding DNA: TGTGCCAGCAGCTTAGTAGGGACTAGAGGGAAGGGTGAGCAGTTCTTC. Translation: CASSLVGTRGKGEQFF.

This clone was found a few times. The genes are TRBV19 and TRBJ2-2; 12 positions agree with TRBD2. This CDR3 comprises 16 residues. Germline values: CDR1 LNHDA, CDR2 SQIVND (reference sequence). Trimming took 10 bases from V and 0 from J; bases not matched to a gene: 6. The CDR3 protein is CATGLAGRSNTGELFF. DNA for the CDR3: TGTGCCACCGGACTAGCGGGAAGGTCGAACACCGGGGAGCTGTTTTTT.

V gene TRBV18 combines with J gene TRBJ2-3; no clear D gene. The germline V and J ends were trimmed by 1 base and 0 bases, with 8 bases remaining between them. The CDR3 spans 15 residues. The germline CDR1 and CDR2 sequences are KGHSH and LQKENI. The CDR3 sequence is CASSPLSESTDTQYF. The CDR3 nucleotides read TGTGCCAGCTCACCACTGTCCGAAAGCACAGATACGCAGTATTTT.

The chain is built from TRBV11-2 and TRBJ2-5; D gene ambiguous. With 4 bases removed from V and 5 bases from J, the gap between germline ends came to 14 bases. The CDR3 is made up of 14 amino acids. The V gene's germline CDR1 is SGHAT and CDR2 FQNNGV. CDR3 nucleotides: TGTGCCAGCAGCTCCGTCGTAGTCCCGGAGACCCAGTACTTC. It yields the protein CASSSVVVPETQYF.